This TCR beta chain derives from a study of blood T cells in healthy people across ages. This clonotype turned up a few times. Its antigen is still unknown. Overall study results and limits: Bulk PBMC profiling left naive and antigen-experienced comparisons inconclusive.

A second PCR of 7 to 11 cycles used a sample-barcoded 5' primer and a J-beta primer mix. TCRdb itself ran the 5' RACE reads through MiXCR, one entry per CDR3 protein. The table shows hundreds of thousands of distinct CDR3 sequences, with 29% occurring only once. Per-sample PBMC isolation yielded at least 6.5 million cells. Between the trimmed V and J ends, which lost 0 bases and 5 bases, there was a span of 9 bases. From germline, CDR1 is SGHDT and CDR2 YYEEEE. The CDR3 spans 14 residues. Sequenced: blood. The chain carries TRBV5-6 and TRBJ2-1; no firm D call. The clonotype originates from a woman aged 80 or older in good health. The CDR3 here is CASSLASVDNEQFF. Here the CDR3 DNA reads TGTGCCAGCAGCTTGGCAAGTGTTGACAATGAGCAGTTCTTC.